This T cell receptor beta chain was profiled in a study of blood T cells in healthy people across ages. Primed by a sample-barcoded 5' primer and a J-beta primer mix, a second PCR proceeded for about 6 to 12 cycles. TCRdb redid the calling of the 5' RACE reads with MiXCR, one entry per CDR3 protein. The sample records around 650,000 distinct CDR3 sequences, less than 40% being singletons. This clonotype showed up just once. At one boundary the junction diverges from the germline segment, which might be a read error. The CDR3 has 15 amino acids. Germline-derived CDR1 and CDR2 are SGHRS and YFSETQ. This TCR derives from a woman aged 80 or over in good health. The chain has TRBV5-1 and TRBJ2-3, with D hard to call. Sequencing was performed on blood. DNA of the CDR3: TGCGCCAGCAGCTTGGCCCAGTGGTCCGGTGATACACAGTATTTT. This encodes CASSLAQWSGDTQYF.